Included here is one T cell receptor (beta chain) sequence, with context. Its target is unknown. This entry comes from a study of graft-versus-host responses after intestinal transplantation. Across the study: The recipients all started with anti-thymocyte globulin induction and then took tacrolimus and steroids for about three years. General study results and limits: GvH clonotypes were identified within recipient marrow, with a subset emerging first in ileum or blood. Early after transplant, HvG declines were associated with peak levels of circulating GvH clones.

The CDR3 has 16 residues. V lost 0 bases and J 0 bases, leaving 12 bases between the germline ends. The germline V gene encodes CDR1 LGHNA and CDR2 YSLEER. TCRdb keeps only in-frame clones here, not all; method: immunoSEQ multiplex PCR. The profile covers roughly 120,000 clones, with approximately 93% appearing a single time and 1% to 1.5% taken by the ten largest. The sequence was collected from a human donor who was the organ donor for an intestinal transplant. Sequenced material: unstimulated CD8+ T cells sorted from spleen or lymph node cells, taken before transplant. The chain joins TRBV4-3 to TRBJ2-7; weak D call: TRBD2 (5 bases). The CDR3 reads CASSQDWTGSSYEQYF. In nucleotides, the CDR3 is TGCGCCAGCAGCCAAGACTGGACTGGGAGCTCCTACGAGCAGTACTTC.